This TCR beta chain emerged from a study of regulatory T cells in long-lasting Graves disease (TCRdb year 2021). Notes on the research overall: Patients with newly diagnosed Graves' disease had been on antithyroid drugs for under 3 months. Persistent Graves' disease patients were compared with newly diagnosed Graves' disease patients by peripheral blood TCR sequencing and RNA sequencing. The study was conducted in China and was registered as a clinical trial. A total of about 33 samples underwent TCR sequencing: about 13 from persistent and some 20 from newly diagnosed Graves' disease patients.

Receptor amplification or capture employed multiplex PCR. The instrument given in TCRdb is Illumina HiSeq 4000. iRepertoire HTBI primers and Arm-PCR amplification of CDR3 regions were used to construct TCR beta libraries. Before sequencing, the PCR products underwent gel purification. Processing in the source paper ran as follows. A total of some 60 TRBV and under 15 TRBJ segments were identified across samples and were used for gene usage analysis of CDR3 amino acid clonotypes. COPE and FqMerger were used to merge filtered high-quality paired reads into contigs. BLAST was used to align contigs to IMGT TRBV, TRBD and TRBJ reference genes, with CDR3 defined following IMGT. Highly expanded clones were defined as clonotypes with a frequency above 0.1%. Shannon entropy served as the measure of repertoire diversity, while the Gini coefficient captured V-J evenness. Public clonotypes were defined as clonotypes shared by more than one individual. TCRdb itself trimmed the public reads at Q25 with fastp, ran MiXCR and retained productive beta chains. Each entry is one CDR3 protein sequence, shown with its most common DNA and genes. TCRdb, not the authors, supplied the V and J calls. Present in this sample are fewer than 350,000 distinct CDR3 sequences, 15% to 20% of which were seen just once. The ten largest clonotypes hold less than 40% of the sample.

This clonotype was seen once. The antigen it recognizes is unknown. The conserved closing phenylalanine or tryptophan is absent in this CDR3, likely reflecting a read error. This sample's time point label indicates: newly diagnosed GD, antithyroid drugs for less than 3 months. For both TCR sequencing and RNA sequencing, RNA was extracted from PBMCs in TRIzol. The diagnosis of Graves' disease was made according to American Thyroid Association guidelines. Patients were recruited from an endocrinology department in Xi'an, China. From each patient, approximately 9 milliliters of peripheral blood was collected into an EDTA anticoagulant tube. Ficoll Paque Plus density gradient separation was used to isolate PBMCs, and no further T cell sorting was done. RNA quality was checked with an Agilent 2100 Bioanalyzer and agarose gel, and concentration with a NanoDrop 2000. General study outcomes and caveats: The authors noted that the small sample size was a limitation that may lower accuracy. Persistent Graves' disease patients showed lower TCR Shannon entropy and fewer highly expanded clones than newly diagnosed patients, suggesting clonal expansion. Persistent patients shared more public clonotypes among themselves (2,741) than newly diagnosed patients did (approximately 870). Sequencing and analysis were limited to the TCR beta chain. Peripheral blood alone was examined, since thyroid tissue, which constituted the primary lesion, could not be accessed.

The input for sequencing was peripheral blood mononuclear cells (PBMCs), taken at new diagnosis, from a patient treated with antithyroid drugs. This TCR was sampled from a female donor with Graves disease.

The DNA sequence follows: TGTGCCTGGACACGCGGAACCTACGAGCAGTACTCC. The encoded protein is CAWTRGTYEQYS. The sequence is built from TRBV30 and TRBJ2-7; no D gene can be assigned with confidence. At the junction V is shortened by 4 bases and J by 2 bases, with 9 bases in between. The CDR3 sequence runs 12 residues, both termini included. Just CDR3 DNA is preserved here, 36 bases in frame from base 1. According to the germline V gene (reference sequence), CDR1 reads GTSNPN and CDR2 reads SVGIG.